The 27 T cell receptor beta chains listed next were all sequenced from one sample in a study of T cells expressing NK-cell markers. TCRdb re-called the 5' RACE reads; every CDR3 protein appears as one record, without DNA. The specimen's table records a few hundred thousand distinct CDR3 sequences. Sequenced input: blood T cells: a sorted CD56 or NKG2C T cell subset, CD4+ or CD8+ T cells, or bulk PBMC T cells (not recorded which). All receptors derive from a man between 18 and 29 years old in good health.

The V gene is TRBV5-1, the J gene TRBJ2-3; TCRdb indicates TRBD1, and absent DNA this call remains unverified. Germline V gene data show CDR1 as SGHRS and CDR2 as YFSETQ. The CDR3 runs to 18 residues. The chain's CDR3 is CASSGRVSGTGGSDTQYF. Full variable domain (rest looked up from reference TRBV5-1 and TRBJ2-3): KAGVTQTPRYLIKTRGQQVTLSCSPISGHRSVSWYQQTPGQGLQFLFEYFSETQRNKGNFPGRFSGRQFSNSRSEMNVSTLELGDSALYLCASSGRVSGTGGSDTQYFGPGTRLTVL.

This sequence joins TRBV12-3 or TRBV12-4 and TRBJ2-7; the D gene TCRdb calls, TRBD2, cannot be checked with no DNA. The CDR3 extends over 17 amino acids. CDR3 loop: CASSKAGLAGPFYEQYF.

The chain employs TRBV10-2 and TRBJ1-5. Germline CDR1 is WSHSY and CDR2 is SAAADI. This CDR3 has 15 amino acids. This chain's CDR3 is CASSDGAQVSQPQHF.

J is TRBJ2-5 and V is TRBV12-3 or TRBV12-4; the D call of TRBD2 rests on TCRdb alone, since no DNA is present to check it. CDR3 length: 14 amino acids. The CDR3 is CASSSSDRQETQYF.

The genes are TRBV12-3 or TRBV12-4 and TRBJ2-3; TCRdb returns TRBD2, unconfirmable since there is no DNA. The CDR3 covers 16 residues. The CDR3 sequence is CASSAALAGGVDTQYF.

V is TRBV9 and J is TRBJ2-2. The germline V gene has CDR1 SGDLS and CDR2 YYNGEE. The CDR3 totals 13 residues. CDR3 protein: CASSVAIAGELFF.

The genes are TRBV5-1 and TRBJ2-3; without DNA, the TCRdb call of TRBD1 cannot be checked. Per germline, CDR1 SGHRS and CDR2 YFSETQ. The length of the CDR3 is 14 residues. CDR3 residues: CASWGEQSTDTQYF.

J is TRBJ2-3 and V is TRBV28; TCRdb lists TRBD1, though no DNA is available to test this call. CDR1 is MDHEN and CDR2 is SYDVKM in the germline V gene. The CDR3 contains 15 residues. The CDR3 here is CASSFLQGRTDTQYF.

This sequence joins TRBV5-1 and TRBJ2-3; absent DNA, TCRdb's TRBD1 call cannot be checked. CDR1 and CDR2 from the germline V gene are SGHRS and YFSETQ. The CDR3 sequence is 11 residues long. This CDR3 is CASNRDSAQYF.

The chain uses TRBV6-1 and TRBJ1-2. Per germline, CDR1 MNHNS and CDR2 SASEGT. This CDR3 has 14 amino acids. CDR3 region: CASSEPGRVYGYTF.

The genes are TRBV21-1 and TRBJ2-1. TRBV21-1 is an annotated pseudogene. The length of the CDR3 is 14 residues. CDR3 residues: CASSTGDSYNEQFF.

The genes are TRBV7-9 and TRBJ1-5; TCRdb calls TRBD1, which cannot be checked without DNA. CDR1 SEHNR and CDR2 FQNEAQ come from the germline V gene (reference sequence). The CDR3 is 16 amino acids. CDR3 residues: CASSFFKGGGNQPQHF. Supplemented by reference TRBV7-9 and TRBJ1-5, the full variable domain reads DTGVSQNPRHKITKRGQNVTFRCDPISEHNRLYWYRQTLGQGPEFLTYFQNEAQLEKSRLLSDRFSAERPKGSFSTLEIQRTEQGDSAMYLCASSFFKGGGNQPQHFGDGTRLSIL.

V is TRBV12-3 or TRBV12-4 and J is TRBJ1-1. The CDR3 runs 15 residues. The CDR3 sequence: CASSFSPGGNTEAFF.

The V and J genes are TRBV10-3 and TRBJ1-1; without DNA, the TCRdb call of TRBD1 cannot be checked. This CDR3 contains 14 residues. Germline values: CDR1 ENHRY, CDR2 SYGVKD. CDR3 sequence reads: CAINGGEMNTEAFF.

The chain has TRBV4-1 and TRBJ1-5. The CDR3 runs to 15 residues. In germline, CDR1 is MGHRA, CDR2 YSYEKL. CDR3 sequence reads: CASSQDPGLNQPQHF.

J is TRBJ2-3 and V is TRBV12-3 or TRBV12-4; TCRdb names TRBD2, which stays unverified in the absence of DNA. This CDR3 region has 14 residues. The CDR3 loop is CASSPGLAAGTQYF.

J is TRBJ1-6 and V is TRBV6-2 or TRBV6-3; absent DNA, TCRdb's TRBD1 call cannot be checked. Germline CDR1 and CDR2: MNHEY and SVGEGT. The CDR3 is 14 amino acids. This CDR3 reads CASKSGTGRPRAHF.

The CDR3 here is CATSGPNRGTEAFF. The chain is built from TRBV15 and TRBJ1-1; checking the TCRdb D call of TRBD1 is not possible without DNA. CDR1 LNHNV and CDR2 YYDKDF come from the germline V gene (reference sequence). This CDR3 spans 14 amino acids.

The gene calls are TRBV7-9 and TRBJ1-1; TCRdb indicates TRBD1, and absent DNA this call remains unverified. CDR1 is SEHNR and CDR2 is FQNEAQ in the germline V gene (reference sequence). The CDR3 contains 16 residues. Here the CDR3 reads CASSPVAEHRGTEAFF.

The chain is built from TRBV6-2 or TRBV6-3 and TRBJ1-6. Germline-derived CDR1 and CDR2 are MNHEY and SVGEGT. The CDR3 sequence is 13 residues long. The CDR3 sequence: CASSRDGPSPLHF.

The chain recombines TRBV11-2 with TRBJ2-1; the TRBD1 assignment by TCRdb is unverifiable without DNA. This CDR3 has 13 residues. The germline V gene encodes CDR1 SGHAT and CDR2 FQNNGV. CDR3 protein: CASTPRQGDEQFF.

This CDR3 is CASSLIGLAGESTDTQYF. The genes are TRBV14 and TRBJ2-3; the D gene TCRdb calls, TRBD2, cannot be checked with no DNA. Germline V gene lookup returns CDR1 SGHDN and CDR2 FVKESK. The CDR3 runs to 18 residues.

This sequence joins TRBV29-1 and TRBJ2-7. Germline loops: CDR1 SQVTM, CDR2 ANQGSEA. CDR3 length equals 11 residues. This CDR3 reads CSVPGNYEQYF.

This chain joins TRBV12-5 and TRBJ1-1; as DNA is missing, the TRBD1 call by TCRdb cannot be tested. The germline gives CDR1 LGHNT, CDR2 FRNRAP. The length of the CDR3 is 19 residues. CDR3 amino acids: CASGFRSSGVAGVITEAFF.

The chain is built from TRBV3-1 and TRBJ2-1; TCRdb returns TRBD1, unconfirmable since there is no DNA. The CDR3 length is 17 residues. Germline CDR1 reads LGHDT; CDR2 reads YNNKEL (reference sequence). The CDR3 spells CASSQDFGTGGYNEQFF.

CDR3 residues: CASSHGLRPPHNEQFF. V usage is TRBV4-1 and J usage is TRBJ2-1. Germline CDR1 MGHRA, CDR2 YSYEKL. The CDR3 spans 16 residues.

The V gene is TRBV6-1, the J gene TRBJ1-2; TCRdb picks TRBD1, but there is no DNA to check that call. The CDR3 sequence is 15 residues long. Germline V gene data show CDR1 as MNHNS and CDR2 as SASEGT. Here the CDR3 reads CASSQASRLGQGYTF.